Listed here are 17 T cell receptor beta chains from one sample, sequenced in a study of control samples from healthy donors and cancer patients. Only in-frame clones appear in the TCRdb table, and some are missing; sequencing was by immunoSEQ multiplex PCR. This sample has fewer than 45,000 clones; approximately 90% occur once, and the top ten carry roughly 20%. Sequencing was performed on PBMCs. These receptors were collected from a woman in her thirties or forties with head and neck cancer.

This clone was observed once. The chain couples TRBV28 to TRBJ2-7, with TRBD2 as a possible D gene (5 bases). The CDR3 sequence is 13 residues long. Trimming left V 3 bases short and J 3 bases short, with 9 bases between. Germline CDR1 and CDR2: MDHEN and SYDVKM. CDR3: CASSFLRGYEQYF. In DNA form, the CDR3 reads TGTGCCAGCAGTTTCCTCCGGGGCTACGAGCAGTACTTC.

The chain carries TRBV5-6 and TRBJ2-5; 7 positions match TRBD1. The CDR3 is 15 residues long. CDR1 is SGHDT, CDR2 YYEEEE, per germline. Trimming cost V 4 bases and J 4 bases; bases outside gene matches: 10. CDR3 amino acids: CASSPRGRKGETQYF. DNA for the CDR3: TGTGCCAGCAGCCCGAGGGGGCGTAAGGGAGAGACCCAGTACTTC.

The rearrangement uses TRBV4-1 and TRBJ1-3; D not resolved. The V end was cut by 6 bases, the J end by 4 bases, with 19 bases between. Germline CDR1 MGHRA, CDR2 YSYEKL. The CDR3 sequence is 16 residues long. The CDR3 protein is CASSYRPSEAGNTIYF. The CDR3 coding sequence is TGCGCCAGCAGTTACCGACCGAGCGAAGCGGGAAACACCATATATTTT.

V usage is TRBV6-2 or TRBV6-3 and J usage is TRBJ1-1; a possible D gene is TRBD1 (6 bases). With 4 bases removed from V and 5 bases from J, the gap between germline ends came to 14 bases. This CDR3 spans 14 amino acids. Germline V gene sequence: CDR1 MNHEY, CDR2 SVGEGT. This CDR3 is CASSFDRLGTEAFF. DNA for the CDR3: TGTGCCAGCAGTTTTGACAGGCTGGGGACTGAAGCTTTCTTT.

The chain uses TRBV4-1 and TRBJ2-5, with TRBD2 identical over 10 bases. V was clipped by 0 bases and J by 5 bases; unmatched bases: 9. Germline assignment: CDR1 MGHRA and CDR2 YSYEKL. CDR3 length equals 17 residues. CDR3 sequence (DNA): TGCGCCAGCAGCCAAGATGACGAGCGGGAGGGCCTGGAGACCCAGTACTTC. This encodes CASSQDDEREGLETQYF.

This clone was counted between two and nine times. Written as DNA, the CDR3 is TGTGCCAGCGCAGTGGGGGGTGGGAACACTGAAGCTTTCTTT. Its protein is CASAVGGGNTEAFF. The chain carries TRBV19 and TRBJ1-1; a possible D gene is TRBD1 (5 bases). Germline values: CDR1 LNHDA, CDR2 SQIVND (reference sequence). Trimming stripped 9 bases from V and 1 base from J, with 15 bases between. The CDR3 has 14 residues. Full variable domain (remainder filled in from reference TRBV19 and TRBJ1-1): DGGITQSPKYLFRKEGQNVTLSCEQNLNHDAMYWYRQDPGQGLRLIYYSQIVNDFQKGDIAEGYSVSREKKESFPLTVTSAQKNPTAFYLCASAVGGGNTEAFFGQGTRLTVV.

The chain links TRBV6-6 to TRBJ1-2, with D perhaps TRBD1 (5 bases). Germline lookup yields CDR1 MNHNY and CDR2 SVGAGI (reference sequence). CDR3 length: 15 amino acids. V lost 2 bases to trimming and J lost 7 bases, with 17 bases between them. CDR3 sequence (DNA): TGTGCCAGCAGTTACGCCGGACACGGAGGGGTTGGCTACACCTTC. It encodes CASSYAGHGGVGYTF.

The J gene is TRBJ1-1, the V gene TRBV6-5, with D possibly matching TRBD1 (6 bases). Germline V gene lookup returns CDR1 MNHEY and CDR2 SVGAGI. The CDR3 runs to 14 residues. V shed 8 bases and J shed 2 bases, with 15 bases lying between them. The CDR3 DNA sequence: TGTGCCAGCGCCCTCGGGGGCTTTAACACTGAAGCTTTCTTT. It codes for CASALGGFNTEAFF.

The chain joins TRBV11-2 to TRBJ1-2; D is ambiguous. Germline CDR1 reads SGHAT; CDR2 reads FQNNGV. With 5 bases removed from V and 5 bases from J, the gap between germline ends came to 6 bases. CDR3 length: 11 residues. CDR3 residues: CASSPQYGYTF. Written as DNA, the CDR3 is TGTGCCAGCAGCCCCCAGTATGGCTACACCTTC. The full variable domain, completed using reference TRBV11-2 and TRBJ1-2, is EAGVAQSPRYKIIEKRQSVAFWCNPISGHATLYWYQQILGQGPKLLIQFQNNGVVDDSQLPKDRFSAERLKGVDSTLKIQPAKLEDSAVYLCASSPQYGYTFGSGTRLTVV.

The chain employs TRBV4-1 and TRBJ1-5, with TRBD1 matching 11 bases. CDR1 is MGHRA and CDR2 is YSYEKL in the germline V gene. The CDR3 length is 21 residues. Trimming removed 0 bases from V and 6 bases from J; junction bases left unmatched: 19. The CDR3 DNA sequence: TGCGCCAGCAGCCAAGATGAGTTAAGTCCCTACCGGGACAGGGGGGGTCAGCCCCAGCATTTT. It specifies CASSQDELSPYRDRGGQPQHF.

Points on this clone: Germline and junction disagree at one end, which may indicate a read error. DNA for the CDR3: TGTGCCAGCAGTTCCGGCGGACTAGCTAGAAGAGATTTT. The encoded protein is CASSSGGLARRDF. The V call is TRBV27, the J call TRBJ2-3, with 8 bases that match TRBD2. Germline CDR1 reads MNHEY; CDR2 reads SMNVEV (reference sequence). There are 13 residues in the CDR3.

This chain connects TRBV5-1 to TRBJ2-1; D is unresolved. V was shortened by 5 bases and J by 10 bases, with 7 bases between the two germline ends. Germline V gene sequence: CDR1 SGHRS, CDR2 YFSETQ. CDR3 length: 10 amino acids. CDR3 DNA: TGCGCCAGCAGGGACGTCGAGCAGTTCTTC. Amino acid sequence: CASRDVEQFF.

The CDR3 bases are TGCGCCAGCAGCCAATCCGGGACAGGGGCCTACGAGCAGTACTTC. This gives the protein CASSQSGTGAYEQYF. V gene TRBV4-1 combines with J gene TRBJ2-7; TRBD1 aligns across 10 bases. The length of the CDR3 is 15 residues. Germline lookup yields CDR1 MGHRA and CDR2 YSYEKL. V was clipped by 2 bases and J by 2 bases; unmatched bases: 3.

CDR3 in amino acids: CASSSRDVAGDNQPQHF. The CDR3 nucleotides read TGTGCCAGTAGTTCCCGGGACGTTGCTGGGGACAATCAGCCCCAGCATTTT. The V and J genes are TRBV19 and TRBJ1-5, with a tentative D call TRBD1 (5 bases). Germline values: CDR1 LNHDA, CDR2 SQIVND (reference sequence). The V end was cut by 5 bases, the J end by 3 bases, with 20 bases between. The CDR3 runs to 17 residues.

The CDR3 protein is CASSPPSGGREKLFF. For the CDR3, the DNA is TGTGCCAGCAGTCCACCTAGTGGGGGGCGGGAAAAACTGTTTTTT. The chain couples TRBV28 to TRBJ1-4, with D possibly matching TRBD1 (6 bases). CDR3 length: 15 residues. The germline gives CDR1 MDHEN, CDR2 SYDVKM. V lost 5 bases to trimming and J lost 8 bases, with 18 bases between them.

For the CDR3, the DNA is TGTGCCAGCAGTTACCCCAGCGGCCCCGGAGACAATGAGCAGTTCTTC. This codes for CASSYPSGPGDNEQFF. The chain couples TRBV6-6 to TRBJ2-1; tentative D call: TRBD2 (5 bases). V lost 2 bases, J lost 5 bases, and 16 bases lay in between. Germline V CDR1 and CDR2: MNHNY, SVGAGI (reference sequence). The CDR3 is made up of 16 amino acids.

The chain joins TRBV4-1 to TRBJ2-3; 9 bases match TRBD2. The J segment lost 3 bases and the V segment lost 2 bases, leaving 12 bases of the junction unmatched. Germline loops: CDR1 MGHRA, CDR2 YSYEKL. This CDR3 contains 18 residues. The chain's CDR3 is CASSQSSSGSSVTDTQYF. CDR3 DNA sequence: TGCGCCAGCAGCCAATCGAGTAGCGGGAGTAGTGTGACAGATACGCAGTATTTT.